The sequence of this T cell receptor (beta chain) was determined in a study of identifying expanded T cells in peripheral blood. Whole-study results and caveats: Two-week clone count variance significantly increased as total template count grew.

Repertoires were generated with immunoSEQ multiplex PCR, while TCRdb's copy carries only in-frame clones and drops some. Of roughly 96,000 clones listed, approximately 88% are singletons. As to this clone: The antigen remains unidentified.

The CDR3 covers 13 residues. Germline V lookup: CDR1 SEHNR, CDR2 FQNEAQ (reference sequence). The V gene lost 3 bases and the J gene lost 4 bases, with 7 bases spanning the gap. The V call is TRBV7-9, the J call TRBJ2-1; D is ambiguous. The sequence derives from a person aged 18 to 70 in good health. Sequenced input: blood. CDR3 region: CASSFPGYNEQFF. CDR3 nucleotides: TGTGCCAGCAGCTTCCCAGGTTACAATGAGCAGTTCTTC.